This TCR beta chain was retrieved from a study of OX40 agonist ivuxolimab in advanced cancers. Study-wide background: Checkpoint inhibitors had been given previously to 35% to 50% of patients.

As for this clone: Antigen unknown.

Whole-study results and caveats: Clonal expansion by week 6 occurred in CD4+ and CD8+ blood T cells (at 0.1 to 3.0 mg/kg).

The repertoire was sequenced with immunoSEQ multiplex PCR; TCRdb's copy has only in-frame clones and lacks some. The sample holds 92,000 or so clones; roughly 80% are singletons and the top ten take roughly 5.2%. V lost 4 bases and J lost 3; bases outside the gene matches: 6. The CDR3 is 14 residues long. Germline V gene lookup returns CDR1 SGDLS and CDR2 YYNGEE. The chain joins TRBV9 to TRBJ2-7, with 8 bases aligning to TRBD2. The starting material was CD4+ or CD8+ T cells sorted from blood, obtained in a trial of the OX40 agonist ivuxolimab. The TCR was taken from an adult with an advanced solid tumor such as melanoma, head and neck, liver or kidney cancer. CDR3 amino acids: CASSSGLEDYEQYF. In DNA form, the CDR3 reads TGTGCCAGCAGCTCGGGACTAGAGGACTACGAGCAGTACTTC.